The clone carrying this T cell receptor (beta chain) has a handful of counts. The data belong to a study of patients and donors after allogeneic stem cell transplantation. The CDR3 sequence is 19 residues long. J was trimmed by 0 bases and V by 5 bases; bases with no gene match: 15. Germline CDR1 reads MGHRA; CDR2 reads YSYEKL. TCRdb processed the RT-PCR reads anew with MiXCR; each CDR3 protein has one entry. Found here are roughly 200,000 distinct CDR3 sequences, 38% of them singletons; the top ten hold around a tenth. J is TRBJ1-4 and V is TRBV4-1; 7 nucleotides align to TRBD1. Sequencing used blood, either unsorted or a sorted T cell fraction (not recorded which). The clonotype originates from a human donor who was either an allogeneic HSCT recipient or a stem cell or donor lymphocyte infusion donor (not recorded which). It is not recorded whose cells these are; they may come from a transplant donor. CDR3 nucleotides: TGCGCCAGCAGCAAGGGGGCAGCTACCACGGACCCAACTAATGAAAAACTGTTTTTT. Amino acids: CASSKGAATTDPTNEKLFF.